This T cell receptor (beta chain) derives from a study of blood T cell repertoires in COVID-19. Across the whole study: Samples representing acute and convalescent COVID-19 were sourced from the United States, Italy and Spain.

Unmatched junction bases numbered 15, after V lost 0 bases and J lost 2 bases. CDR1 is LGHNT and CDR2 is FRNRAP in the germline V gene. The length of the CDR3 is 19 residues. As originally analysed: Reference gene primer amplification gave nucleated cell count estimates. Profiling relied on immunoSEQ multiplex PCR, and the TCRdb table lists in-frame clones only, not all of them. Clonal size and the V and J genes are those of that table, whereas D and trimming came from the DNA. The data show about 15,000 clones, with roughly 88% seen just once and roughly 28% held by the top ten. The material sequenced was peripheral blood. This clonotype was sampled from a woman in her fifties or sixties with active or convalescent COVID-19. V usage is TRBV12-5 and J usage is TRBJ2-5, with 7 bases identical to TRBD2. CDR3 protein: CASGLVPKRGTDLQETQYF. CDR3 DNA sequence: TGTGCTAGTGGTTTGGTACCTAAGCGGGGAACAGACCTACAAGAGACCCAGTACTTC.